This note documents a single TCR beta chain sequence. From germline, CDR1 is LNHDA and CDR2 SQIVND (reference sequence). Trimming at V came to 6 bases and at J to 4 bases, leaving 2 bases not matched to a gene. The CDR3 is 13 residues long. This entry comes from a study of beta chain features in type 1 diabetes. The study reverse transcribed the entire isolated RNA, so it sequenced expressed TCRB transcripts. Libraries were prepared by immunoSEQ multiplex PCR; TCRdb keeps only in-frame clonotypes and omits some of them. Of about 230,000 clones in the sample, 7.5% to 10% were seen once. The chain is built from TRBV19 and TRBJ1-2, with 10 bases lining up with TRBD1. The specimen was naive CD4+ T cells from blood. This receptor was identified in a woman under 30 in good health. The CDR3 DNA reads TGTGCCAGTAGGGGACAGGGGTCCTATGGCTACACCTTC. As protein: CASRGQGSYGYTF.